This T cell receptor beta chain originates from a study of T cell changes during pregnancy in multiple sclerosis. Assay: immunoSEQ multiplex PCR; the TCRdb copy retains only in-frame clones and omits some. The sample lists roughly 32,000 clones; about nine tenths were seen once. The starting material was CD4+ T cells from peripheral blood mononuclear cells, obtained in the second trimester of pregnancy. This sequence originates from a female donor in good health, enrolled as a control in a pregnancy study.

The CDR3 DNA is TGTGCCAGTACGGGCGCTAGCGGGAGGAATGAGCAGTTCTTC. Translated, it gives CASTGASGRNEQFF. The chain recombines TRBV6-5 with TRBJ2-1, with TRBD2 matching 11 bases. This CDR3 region has 14 residues. Germline CDR1 MNHEY, CDR2 SVGAGI. V was pared by 9 bases and J by 7 bases, with 8 bases of the junction left unmatched.